One TCR beta chain is described in this entry. Its target is not known. Clones were sequenced by immunoSEQ multiplex PCR, and TCRdb holds only the in-frame ones, with some missing. The data show approximately 170,000 clones, roughly 92% seen once. This specimen comes from a study of T cell responses to AZD1222 COVID-19 vaccine. As for the study in general: Investigators merged groups given second doses at roughly 4 or roughly 12 weeks. Study-level points and caveats: Mapped onto spike, vaccine-associated CD4 TCRs spanned it and were dominant at 160-218 and 743-854. Among AZD1222 vaccinees, only six were seropositive at baseline.

The ends lost 4 bases at V and 2 bases at J; junction bases unmatched: 4. The germline gives CDR1 GTSNPN, CDR2 SVGIG (reference sequence). The CDR3 contains 15 residues. Sequenced here: peripheral blood, sampled on day 0 of AZD1222 vaccination. The V call is TRBV30, the J call TRBJ2-3; 12 positions agree with TRBD1. This clonotype was sampled from an adult in good health. The CDR3 sequence: CAWTGTGGFTDTQYF. For the CDR3, the DNA is TGTGCCTGGACCGGGACAGGGGGCTTCACAGATACGCAGTATTTT.